This note documents a single TCR beta chain sequence. No cognate antigen has been identified for it. No base qualities exist here, and no much larger clone lies one base off it. One collaborating source in Seattle enrolled patients while the patients were actively infected and followed the patients over time throughout the course of disease. The collaborating institutions used their own protocols to collect whole blood in K2EDTA tubes. For TCRbeta analysis, collaborators shipped samples in one of three forms: frozen whole blood, isolated PBMCs, or DNA extracted from either of those sample types. This sample was taken from a study of blood T cell repertoires in COVID-19 (dated by TCRdb to about 2020). Background on the whole study: Collaborator samples came from the United States, Italy and Spain and covered acute and convalescent phases of COVID-19. The material from the prospective study consisted of cDNA or gDNA derived from T cells, B-cell-depleted T cells, or PBMCs. Subjects who had been exposed to COVID-19, were actively infected with it, or had recovered from it provided the deeply sampled blood TCRbeta repertoires that made up the dataset. A freely available public database, intended as a resource for researchers studying the immune response to SARS-CoV-2, is where the repertoires were released. The samples were drawn from two sources: the first 160 participants of the ongoing ImmuneRACE study, and fewer than 1,500 subjects contributed by 6 global collaborators. The sample metadata nearly always contained a de-identified subject ID, COVID-19 status, age in years and sex. Where available, HLA class I and class II types were obtained from metadata supplied by the sample provider rather than from assay-based typing.

Findings and caveats that apply to the study as a whole: How much clinical and demographic metadata was included differed by source and by participant, and the metadata was provided uncurated.

The immunoSEQ Assay, a bias-controlled multiplex PCR, was used to amplify TCRbeta CDR3 regions from genomic DNA. Concerning the study's data processing: The number of nucleated cells in each sample was estimated from the amplification of reference gene primers within the assay. To quantify the absolute abundance of each unique TCRbeta CDR3 rearrangement, sequence reads were collapsed and filtered. For each sample, productive Simpson clonality was calculated as the square root of Simpson's diversity index across productive rearrangements. TCRdb limited this immuneACCESS table to in-frame rearrangements with V and J called. A share of clones is missing; checked studies link under half to unresolved V genes, and the rest is unexplained. V and J calls and clone size are as listed in that table; D and trimming were resolved from the DNA. The sample table lists approximately 300,000 clones, approximately 85% of them with a count of one. Jointly, the top ten make up 0.7% to 0.9% of the sample.

The germline V gene encodes CDR1 SGHTA and CDR2 FQGNSA. V is reduced by 2 bases and J by 8 bases, leaving a spacing of 13 bases between them. From the cysteine up to the phenylalanine, the CDR3 has a length of 15 residues. Solely the CDR3 DNA is kept, with 45 bases framed from the first base. The clonotype comes from a human donor with COVID-19, enrolled during active disease. The donor label of this sample is uncertain. The chain links TRBV7-2 with TRBJ1-6; the D gene is possibly TRBD1, with 6 bases matching. Sequenced input: peripheral blood. The sequenced DNA: TGTGCCAGCAGCTTACGTGGGGGCGCGGATTCACCCCTCCACTTT. It codes for CASSLRGGADSPLHF.